These 26 T cell receptor beta chains originate from one sample sequenced in a study of regulatory T cells in long-lasting Graves disease. Through Arm-PCR of CDR3 regions and iRepertoire HTBI primers, TCR beta libraries were built. Via MiXCR, TCRdb re-called the multiplex PCR reads, giving one row per CDR3 protein. The sample carries 400,000 to 450,000 distinct CDR3 sequences, around 24% recorded once. This sample's time point: persistent/refractory GD, antithyroid drugs over 5 years with positive TRAb. Preparation of the TCR library used RNA extracted from PBMCs. The sequenced sample was peripheral blood mononuclear cells (PBMCs), obtained when the disease was refractory, from a patient treated with antithyroid drugs. These receptors originate from a female donor with Graves disease.

V and J are TRBV30 and TRBJ1-6; 8 bases are shared with TRBD1. Germline CDR1 is GTSNPN and CDR2 is SVGIG (reference sequence). The CDR3 loop spans 15 amino acids. The ends lost 4 bases at V and 7 bases at J; junction bases unmatched: 9. Here the CDR3 DNA reads TGTGCCTGGAATTACCGGGACAGGAGAAATTCACCCCTCCACTTT. Amino acid sequence: CAWNYRDRRNSPLHF.

In its sample, this clonotype was seen many times. This chain connects TRBV6-1 to TRBJ1-2, with a possible D match to TRBD1 (6 bases). Trimming took 5 bases from V and 4 from J, leaving 23 bases between them. This CDR3 is 17 amino acids long. The germline CDR1 and CDR2 sequences are MNHNS and SASEGT. As DNA, the CDR3 is TGTGCCAGCAGTCAGGACAGCCAAATACGGTGGGGCTATGGCTACACCTTC. As protein: CASSQDSQIRWGYGYTF.

Ten or more counts support this clonotype. The V gene is TRBV5-1, the J gene TRBJ2-7; a weak D match, TRBD1 (5 bases). Per the germline V gene, CDR1 is SGHRS and CDR2 is YFSETQ. The ends were cut back, 4 bases at V and 4 bases at J, with 9 bases in the middle. CDR3 size: 12 residues. CDR3 region: CASSVDRYEQYF. DNA of the CDR3: TGCGCCAGCAGCGTAGACAGATACGAGCAGTACTTC.

This chain uses TRBV3-1 with TRBJ2-6; the D call may be TRBD1 or TRBD2 (5 bases each). Trimming took off 5 bases at V and 0 bases at J, with 8 bases between the two ends. The CDR3 extends over 15 amino acids. Germline CDR1 reads LGHDT; CDR2 reads YNNKEL (reference sequence). CDR3 nucleotides: TGTGCCAGCAGCAGAGGGACCTCTGGGGCCAACGTCCTGACTTTC. Translating it yields CASSRGTSGANVLTF.

This clonotype was counted many times. The V gene is TRBV28, the J gene TRBJ1-1; D is possibly TRBD1 (5 bases). Germline V lookup: CDR1 MDHEN, CDR2 SYDVKM. The ends were cut back, 6 bases at V and 5 bases at J, with 16 bases in the middle. There are 14 residues in the CDR3. The chain's CDR3 is CASRLPGPGTEAFF. The CDR3, as DNA: TGTGCCAGCAGACTGCCAGGGCCGGGAACTGAAGCTTTCTTT.

The J gene is TRBJ2-5, the V gene TRBV7-8; TRBD2 aligns across 11 bases. The trim removed 4 bases at V and 2 bases at J, leaving 12 bases unmatched. The CDR3 totals 18 residues. CDR1 and CDR2 (germline): SGHVS, FQNEAQ. The CDR3 region is CASSYDPRLAGPQETQYF. In nucleotides, the CDR3 is TGTGCCAGCAGCTACGACCCCAGACTAGCGGGACCTCAAGAGACCCAGTACTTC.

The rearrangement links TRBV2 to TRBJ2-3; 8 nucleotides line up with TRBD2. With V trimmed by 3 bases and J by 3 bases, 5 bases remained unmatched. Per the germline V gene, CDR1 is SNHLY and CDR2 is FYNNEI. This CDR3 spans 15 amino acids. CDR3 bases: TGTGCCAGCAGTGATGAGCGGGAGAAAACAGATACGCAGTATTTT. Translated, it gives CASSDEREKTDTQYF.

The chain couples TRBV6-2 or TRBV6-3 to TRBJ2-1; 9 nucleotides align to TRBD2. CDR3 size: 16 residues. The ends lost 1 base at V and 5 bases at J; junction bases unmatched: 6. In germline, CDR1 is MNHEY, CDR2 SVGEGT. The CDR3 DNA reads as TGTGCCAGCAGTTACTTGCGCCTAGCGGGAAACAATGAGCAGTTCTTC. Protein sequence: CASSYLRLAGNNEQFF.

The chain uses TRBV7-3 and TRBJ1-1; TRBD1 aligns across 9 bases. The CDR3 is made up of 15 amino acids. Germline CDR1 is SGHTA and CDR2 is FQGTGA. V shed 0 bases and J 7 bases; nucleotides not matched to a gene: 6. This CDR3 reads CASSLTHRGHGEAFF. The CDR3 DNA follows: TGTGCCAGCAGCTTAACTCACAGGGGGCATGGTGAAGCTTTCTTT.

The chain has TRBV20-1 and TRBJ2-6; 7 bases map to TRBD2. Germline CDR1 reads DFQATT; CDR2 reads SNEGSKA (reference sequence). The CDR3 has 17 amino acids. Trimming took 6 bases from V and 0 from J; bases not matched to a gene: 11. The CDR3 coding sequence is TGCAGTGCAAACCACCCGGGAGGCGACTCTGGGGCCAACGTCCTGACTTTC. Residues: CSANHPGGDSGANVLTF.

This chain connects TRBV19 to TRBJ1-1; 7 bases line up with TRBD1. Germline V lookup: CDR1 LNHDA, CDR2 SQIVND (reference sequence). CDR3 size: 14 residues. V shed 3 bases, J shed 1 base, and the junction held 2 bases outside the gene matches. CDR3 bases: TGTGCCAGTAGTATGGGACAGCCGAACACTGAAGCTTTCTTT. Its translation is CASSMGQPNTEAFF.

This clonotype showed up many times. The chain uses TRBV28 and TRBJ1-2; D gene ambiguous. The germline V gene encodes CDR1 MDHEN and CDR2 SYDVKM. CDR3 length: 12 amino acids. Trimming removed 7 bases from V and 8 bases from J, with 14 bases in between. The CDR3 sequence: CASTVLLGGYTF. In DNA form, the CDR3 reads TGTGCCAGCACTGTTTTATTGGGAGGCTACACCTTC.

Many counts were recorded for this clonotype. The chain employs TRBV28 and TRBJ2-2, with TRBD2 matching over 9 bases. This CDR3 comprises 15 residues. The V segment lost 5 bases and the J segment 5 bases; nucleotides outside the gene matches: 6. Germline values: CDR1 MDHEN, CDR2 SYDVKM. CDR3 in DNA: TGTGCCAGCAGTCTCGGGCTAGCGGGAACCGGGGAGCTGTTTTTT. This gives the protein CASSLGLAGTGELFF.

The genes are TRBV20-1 and TRBJ1-4; 9 bases are a match to TRBD1. There are 17 residues in the CDR3. V lost 3 bases to trimming and J lost 0 bases; unmatched junction nucleotides: 8. CDR1 DFQATT and CDR2 SNEGSKA come from the germline V gene (reference sequence). CDR3 sequence (DNA): TGCAGTGCTAGTCGGACCACAGGGGGCGCAACTAATGAAAAACTGTTTTTT. It translates to CSASRTTGGATNEKLFF.

This clonotype was found a few times. The rearrangement links TRBV19 to TRBJ1-1; 9 bases match TRBD1. CDR3 length: 16 residues. The trim removed 6 bases at V and 3 bases at J, leaving 11 bases unmatched. CDR1 and CDR2 from the germline V gene are LNHDA and SQIVND (reference sequence). This chain's CDR3 is CASRQSHRGRDTEAFF. Written as DNA, the CDR3 is TGTGCCAGTAGGCAAAGTCACAGGGGGCGCGACACTGAAGCTTTCTTT. Full variable domain (outside the CDR3, taken from reference TRBV19 and TRBJ1-1): DGGITQSPKYLFRKEGQNVTLSCEQNLNHDAMYWYRQDPGQGLRLIYYSQIVNDFQKGDIAEGYSVSREKKESFPLTVTSAQKNPTAFYLCASRQSHRGRDTEAFFGQGTRLTVV.

The chain combines TRBV2 with TRBJ1-4; 10 bases align to TRBD1. CDR1 is SNHLY and CDR2 is FYNNEI in the germline V gene. CDR3 length: 14 amino acids. Trimming removed 6 bases from V and 8 bases from J; junction bases left unmatched: 6. The CDR3 spells CASRAGTGDEKLFF. DNA of the CDR3: TGTGCCAGCAGAGCCGGGACAGGGGACGAAAAACTGTTTTTT.

This clonotype was detected only a few times. This chain joins TRBV5-5 and TRBJ2-1; 8 nucleotides align to TRBD1. V shed 4 bases and J 7 bases; nucleotides not matched to a gene: 13. This CDR3 has 16 amino acids. Germline V gives CDR1 SGHKS, CDR2 YYEKEE (reference sequence). The CDR3 sequence is CASSPRTGFAVNEQFF. CDR3 coding DNA: TGTGCCAGCAGCCCGAGGACAGGGTTTGCGGTAAATGAGCAGTTCTTC.

This clonotype was counted many times. The chain links TRBV6-1 to TRBJ2-5; D assignment may be TRBD1 or TRBD2 (5 bases each). V was trimmed by 0 bases and J by 13 bases, leaving 21 bases between them. The CDR3 runs 15 residues. CDR1 is MNHNS and CDR2 is SASEGT in the germline V gene. The CDR3 nucleotides read TGTGCCAGCAGTGAAGCGAAAGAAGCGGACATTAAAGGGTACTTC. Its protein is CASSEAKEADIKGYF.

Here the CDR3 DNA reads TGCGCCAGCAGCTTGGAAGGGGGCGGTGAAAAACTGTTTTTT. Its protein is CASSLEGGGEKLFF. This chain links TRBV5-1 with TRBJ1-4; 7 positions match TRBD1. The J segment lost 7 bases and the V segment lost 0 bases, leaving 3 bases of the junction unmatched. The CDR3 length is 14 residues. CDR1 is SGHRS and CDR2 is YFSETQ in the germline V gene.

The V call is TRBV6-2 or TRBV6-3, the J call TRBJ2-2; 10 bases match TRBD2. Germline loops: CDR1 MNHEY, CDR2 SVGEGT. The V segment lost 10 bases and the J segment 4 bases; nucleotides outside the gene matches: 12. CDR3 length: 16 amino acids. The CDR3 sequence is CATKGSSGRSTGELFF. CDR3 DNA sequence: TGTGCCACCAAAGGTTCTAGCGGGAGAAGCACCGGGGAGCTGTTTTTT.

This clonotype was seen a handful of times. The chain has TRBV7-3 and TRBJ2-2; possibly TRBD2 for D (5 bases). The germline gives CDR1 SGHTA, CDR2 FQGTGA. The CDR3 is made up of 14 amino acids. V lost 4 bases and J 8 bases, leaving 14 bases between the germline ends. The CDR3: CASSSTIRGGELFF. The CDR3 DNA is TGTGCCAGCAGCTCTACCATCCGGGGTGGGGAGCTGTTTTTT.

As regards this clonotype: With a much larger clone just one base away, this may be a read error. This sequence joins TRBV6-2 or TRBV6-3 and TRBJ1-2, with 7 bases aligning to TRBD1. From germline, CDR1 is MNHEY and CDR2 SVGEGT. V shed 7 bases, J shed 5 bases, and the junction held 10 bases outside the gene matches. The CDR3 has 14 residues. In nucleotides, the CDR3 is TGTGCCAGCATTCGAGACAGGGAATATTATGGCTACACCTTC. The encoded protein is CASIRDREYYGYTF.

This clonotype was detected ten times or more. The chain links TRBV29-1 to TRBJ1-2, with D perhaps matching TRBD1 (5 bases). The CDR3 extends over 16 amino acids. Germline V gene lookup returns CDR1 SQVTM and CDR2 ANQGSEA. The V and J ends lost 0 bases and 1 base respectively, with 15 bases between them. The CDR3 DNA reads as TGCAGCGTTGAAGATCGAGGAAGGGGCGATAACTATGGCTACACCTTC. This gives the protein CSVEDRGRGDNYGYTF.

At least ten counts were recorded for this clonotype. V usage is TRBV7-2 and J usage is TRBJ2-5, with D perhaps given as TRBD1 or TRBD2 (5 bases each). CDR1 SGHTA and CDR2 FQGNSA come from the germline V gene. CDR3 size: 14 residues. Trimming pared 5 bases from V and 1 base from J, leaving 11 bases between. CDR3 in DNA: TGTGCCAGCAGCACGGGGCTATCCCAAGAGACCCAGTACTTC. It yields the protein CASSTGLSQETQYF.

This chain connects TRBV20-1 to TRBJ1-6; possible D gene TRBD1, 5 bases. V lost 6 bases, J lost 13 bases, and 16 bases lay in between. The V gene's germline CDR1 is DFQATT and CDR2 SNEGSKA (reference sequence). This CDR3 comprises 12 residues. CDR3 sequence (DNA): TGCAGTGCAGGACGGGGCCAGAGGCCCCTCCACTTT. This sequence encodes CSAGRGQRPLHF.

This chain uses TRBV6-1 with TRBJ2-7; maybe TRBD1 (6 bases). The V and J ends lost 3 bases and 2 bases respectively, with 11 bases between them. The CDR3 is made up of 14 amino acids. Germline-derived CDR1 and CDR2 are MNHNS and SASEGT. In DNA form, the CDR3 reads TGTGCCAGCAGTGAGCCGGACAGAGCCTACGAGCAGTACTTC. Its protein product is CASSEPDRAYEQYF.